This T cell receptor (beta chain) is drawn from a study of blood T cell repertoires in COVID-19. Study at large: Acute and convalescent COVID-19 specimens originated in the United States, Italy and Spain. T cells, B-cell-depleted T cells, or PBMCs provided the cDNA or gDNA that served as material.

As processed by the authors: Quantification of nucleated cells was approximated via reference gene primer amplification. TCRdb's copy holds only in-frame clones and misses some; the assay was immunoSEQ multiplex PCR. The D gene and trimming were derived from the DNA, and the V and J assignments and clone size from that table. The sample lists about 200,000 clones; 85% to 90% were seen once. The ends lost 6 bases at V and 2 bases at J; junction bases unmatched: 4. Germline assignment: CDR1 SGHRS and CDR2 YFSETQ. The CDR3 length is 14 residues. The chain uses TRBV5-1 and TRBJ1-4, with TRBD1 matching over 7 bases. The sequenced sample was peripheral blood. This sequence was found in a man over 45 with acute or convalescent COVID-19. The DNA for the CDR3 is TGCGCCAGCAATCCAGGGGGTACTAATGAAAAACTGTTTTTT. Its translation: CASNPGGTNEKLFF.